These 20 T cell receptor beta chains came from one sample sequenced in a study of regulatory T cells in long-lasting Graves disease. Noted time point: newly diagnosed GD, antithyroid drugs for less than 3 months. RNA from PBMCs was the source of the TCR library. TCR beta libraries were built with iRepertoire HTBI primers and Arm-PCR of CDR3 regions. TCRdb fed the multiplex PCR reads into MiXCR, producing one record per CDR3 protein. Among some 500,000 distinct CDR3 sequences listed, roughly 14% were seen once. This sample was shared with a second study, whose subject was T cells in Graves' hyperthyroidism and ophthalmopathy.

The specimen was peripheral blood mononuclear cells (PBMCs), collected at new diagnosis, from a patient treated with antithyroid drugs. These receptors were obtained from a man younger than 40 with Graves disease.

This clonotype was seen at least ten times. CDR3: CASSLAPTGEGYEQYF. The CDR3, as DNA: TGTGCCAGCAGCTTAGCCCCGACAGGGGAGGGCTACGAGCAGTACTTC. The rearrangement links TRBV13 to TRBJ2-7; tentatively, D is TRBD1 (8 bases). The CDR3 is made up of 16 amino acids. The V end was cut by 1 base, the J end by 3 bases, with 16 bases between. The V gene's germline CDR1 is PRHDT and CDR2 FYEKMQ (reference sequence). Complete variable domain (other parts from reference TRBV13 and TRBJ2-7): AAGVIQSPRHLIKEKRETATLKCYPIPRHDTVYWYQQGPGQDPQFLISFYEKMQSDKGSIPDRFSAQQFSDYHSELNMSSLELGDSALYFCASSLAPTGEGYEQYFGPGTRLTVT.

At least ten counts were recorded for this clonotype. This chain links TRBV19 with TRBJ2-7; 10 bases line up with TRBD2. This CDR3 region has 14 residues. V gave up 6 bases and J gave up 3 bases; unmatched junction bases: 5. CDR1 is LNHDA, CDR2 SQIVND, per germline (reference sequence). The CDR3 loop reads CASSRSSGSYEQYF. Here the CDR3 DNA reads TGTGCCAGTAGCCGATCTAGCGGGAGCTACGAGCAGTACTTC.

This clonotype was detected many times. The chain combines TRBV29-1 with TRBJ2-1; 11 nucleotides match TRBD2. Per germline, CDR1 SQVTM and CDR2 ANQGSEA. This CDR3 contains 15 residues. Trimming cost V 3 bases and J 8 bases; bases outside gene matches: 9. The CDR3 nucleotides are TGCAGCGTTGAGACGACTAGCGGGAAAAAGTATGAGCAGTTCTTC. Its translation is CSVETTSGKKYEQFF.

In its sample, this clonotype was seen many times. This chain's CDR3 is CASSHGDRGYEQYF. Written as DNA, the CDR3 is TGTGCCAGCTCACACGGGGACAGGGGGTACGAGCAGTACTTC. J is TRBJ2-7 and V is TRBV18; TRBD1 aligns across 11 bases. Germline V gene sequence: CDR1 KGHSH, CDR2 LQKENI. V lost 4 bases, J lost 4 bases, and 3 bases stayed unmatched. The CDR3 sequence is 14 residues long.

As for this clonotype: This may come from a read error, since a much larger clone is one base off. This chain connects TRBV24-1 to TRBJ2-1; 10 bases agree with TRBD2. Germline V lookup: CDR1 KGHDR, CDR2 SFDVKD. The CDR3 totals 15 residues. J gave up 6 bases and V 5 bases, and 6 bases lay outside the gene matches. In DNA, the CDR3 is TGTGCCACCAGTGTTCTCAGGACTAGCGGCAATGAGCAGTTCTTC. Its translation: CATSVLRTSGNEQFF.

This clonotype appeared a few times. The V call is TRBV12-3 or TRBV12-4, the J call TRBJ2-1; D could derive from TRBD1 or TRBD2 (5 bases each). The CDR3 contains 13 residues. V was cut by 5 bases and J by 10 bases, with 15 bases left in between. In DNA form, the CDR3 reads TGTGCCAGCAGTCAGGGACCCGTCGGGGAGCAGTTCTTC. Its protein product is CASSQGPVGEQFF.

In its sample, this clonotype was seen many times. The germline gene is not matched at one end of the junction; a read error may be the cause. This chain links TRBV24-1 with TRBJ2-1; D is undetermined. Germline V gives CDR1 KGHDR, CDR2 SFDVKD. The CDR3 consists of 14 residues. Written as DNA, the CDR3 is TGTGCCACGAGTGTTAGTAGGGCCAACAATGAGCAGTTCTTC. Protein: CATSVSRANNEQFF.

V gene TRBV11-2 combines with J gene TRBJ2-1; no clear D. This CDR3 spans 19 amino acids. CDR1 and CDR2 from the germline V gene are SGHAT and FQNNGV. The germline V and J ends were trimmed by 6 bases and 0 bases, with 24 bases remaining between them. The CDR3 sequence is CASRIEASRGLSSYNEQFF. The CDR3 region has the DNA TGTGCCAGCAGAATAGAGGCCTCGCGCGGTCTGTCCTCCTACAATGAGCAGTTCTTC.

Of note for this clonotype: It differs at one base from a far larger clone, so likely a read error. The rearrangement links TRBV25-1 to TRBJ2-5; TRBD1 matches at 8 bases. Losses at the gene ends were 1 base for V and 5 bases for J; bases not matched to a gene: 3. The germline V gene encodes CDR1 MGHDK and CDR2 SYGVNS. The CDR3 length is 14 residues. The CDR3 DNA sequence: TGTGCCAGCAGTGAATCGACAGGGGAGGAGACCCAGTACTTC. Its translation is CASSESTGEETQYF.

This clonotype has a handful of counts. The chain recombines TRBV5-1 with TRBJ2-3, with a weak D call TRBD1 (6 bases). V lost 0 bases and J lost 6, with 14 bases in between. CDR1 is SGHRS, CDR2 YFSETQ, per germline. The CDR3 runs 15 residues. The chain's CDR3 is CASSLAEGVLDTQYF. As DNA, the CDR3 is TGCGCCAGCAGCTTGGCCGAGGGGGTCTTGGATACGCAGTATTTT.

The CDR3, as DNA: TGTGCCAGTAGGGACGGGGGGTCCGGTAATTCACCCCTCCACTTT. Amino acids: CASRDGGSGNSPLHF. The V and J genes are TRBV12-3 or TRBV12-4 and TRBJ1-6, with D possibly TRBD1 on 5 matching bases. The V gene lost 9 bases and the J gene lost 6 bases, with 18 bases spanning the gap. This CDR3 region has 15 residues.

Ten or more counts support this clonotype. The CDR3 loop is CASSLEYRGLGMQYF. The CDR3 DNA sequence: TGCGCCAGCAGCTTGGAGTACAGGGGGCTCGGTATGCAGTACTTC. This chain uses TRBV5-1 with TRBJ2-7; 9 bases map to TRBD1. The CDR3 consists of 15 residues. The ends lost 0 bases at V and 9 bases at J; junction bases unmatched: 10. Per germline, CDR1 SGHRS and CDR2 YFSETQ. Drawing the rest from reference TRBV5-1 and TRBJ2-7, the complete variable domain is KAGVTQTPRYLIKTRGQQVTLSCSPISGHRSVSWYQQTPGQGLQFLFEYFSETQRNKGNFPGRFSGRQFSNSRSEMNVSTLELGDSALYLCASSLEYRGLGMQYFGPGTRLTVT.

This clonotype has more than one count but fewer than ten. The chain combines TRBV2 with TRBJ1-1; the D is unclear. V lost 5 bases and J 2 bases, leaving 15 bases between the germline ends. The germline V gene has CDR1 SNHLY and CDR2 FYNNEI. The CDR3 totals 15 residues. The CDR3 DNA reads as TGTGCCAGCAGTCGCCGGGCCACCATAAACACTGAAGCTTTCTTT. Its protein is CASSRRATINTEAFF.

The gene calls are TRBV6-1 and TRBJ2-3; no reliable D call. Germline V gene lookup returns CDR1 MNHNS and CDR2 SASEGT. The CDR3 totals 17 residues. Trimming removed 6 bases at V and 0 bases at J, with 19 bases between. The CDR3 nucleotides read TGTGCCAGCAGCCAACCTTCGGACCTAACTAGCACAGATACGCAGTATTTT. Protein sequence: CASSQPSDLTSTDTQYF.

This clonotype was seen repeatedly, ten times or more. The chain has TRBV7-3 and TRBJ2-1; 7 nucleotides match TRBD2. The CDR3 length is 16 residues. Germline V CDR1 and CDR2: SGHTA, FQGTGA. The J segment lost 3 bases and the V segment lost 5 bases, leaving 10 bases of the junction unmatched. CDR3 amino acids: CASSPRGGSHYNEQFF. Here the CDR3 DNA reads TGTGCCAGCAGCCCCCGGGGCGGGAGTCACTACAATGAGCAGTTCTTC. The whole variable domain, filled in from reference TRBV7-3 and TRBJ2-1, reads GAGVSQTPSNKVTEKGKYVELRCDPISGHTALYWYRQSLGQGPEFLIYFQGTGAADDSGLPNDRFFAVRPEGSVSTLKIQRTERGDSAVYLCASSPRGGSHYNEQFFGPGTRLTVL.

In its sample, this clonotype was seen a few times. The rearrangement uses TRBV30 and TRBJ2-2; D is ambiguous. This CDR3 has 14 amino acids. The germline gives CDR1 GTSNPN, CDR2 SVGIG (reference sequence). V dropped 8 bases and J dropped 6 bases, with 19 bases sitting between them. As DNA, the CDR3 is TGTGCCGTCGTAGGGCTCCCTTGGCCCGGGGAGCTGTTTTTT. Its translation is CAVVGLPWPGELFF. The full variable domain, in which reference TRBV30 and TRBJ2-2 provide the parts outside the CDR3, is SQTIHQWPATLVQPVGSPLSLECTVEGTSNPNLYWYRQAAGRGLQLLFYSVGIGQISSEVPQNLSASRPQDRQFILSSKKLLLSDSGFYLCAVVGLPWPGELFFGEGSRLTVL.

This clonotype was seen many times. This rearrangement joins TRBV12-3 or TRBV12-4 to TRBJ1-1; a weak D match, TRBD1 (5 bases). V gave up 6 bases and J gave up 5 bases, with 13 bases separating them. This CDR3 is 13 amino acids long. The CDR3 coding sequence is TGTGCCAGCAGCTTCAGGGAAAAAACTGAAGCTTTCTTT. Its translation: CASSFREKTEAFF.

This rearrangement joins TRBV24-1 to TRBJ2-2; D might be TRBD1 (5 bases). Germline lookup yields CDR1 KGHDR and CDR2 SFDVKD. This CDR3 comprises 13 residues. The V gene lost 4 bases and the J gene lost 8 bases, with 10 bases spanning the gap. This CDR3 reads CATSETQGGELFF. The CDR3 bases are TGTGCCACCAGTGAAACTCAGGGTGGGGAGCTGTTTTTT.

V usage is TRBV29-1 and J usage is TRBJ1-2; D unresolved. Germline values: CDR1 SQVTM, CDR2 ANQGSEA. The CDR3 runs to 14 residues. V was cut by 0 bases and J by 5 bases, with 13 bases left in between. DNA of the CDR3: TGCAGCGTTGAAGATCCCGAGACAAGGTATGGCTACACCTTC. This translates into CSVEDPETRYGYTF.

This clonotype was detected many times. J is TRBJ1-2 and V is TRBV5-1; possibly TRBD1 for D (5 bases). This CDR3 spans 14 amino acids. CDR1 is SGHRS, CDR2 YFSETQ, per germline. The germline V and J ends were trimmed by 5 bases and 8 bases, with 19 bases remaining between them. Written as DNA, the CDR3 is TGCGCCAGCAGTTTCCGATCAGGGCAACAGGGCTACACCTTC. Translating it yields CASSFRSGQQGYTF.